This is a list of T cell receptor beta chains from one sample in a study of pediatric ulcerative colitis. Only in-frame clones appear in the TCRdb table, and some are missing; sequencing was by immunoSEQ multiplex PCR. Here the sample spans tens of thousands of clones, around 73% being singletons. The sample taken for sequencing was gut tissue. The receptor source for this set is a boy under 18 with moderate ulcerative colitis. Each CDR3 is given with its conserved first and last residue. The D gene is left open where the match is weak. Some rows mark clone size as missing; the rest say once, few, many or name a class of expanded clone.

size: .
D: .
J: TRBJ1-1
V: TRBV5-1
CDR3: CASSRNTEAFF
DNA: TGCGCCAGCAGCCGGAACACTGAAGCTTTCTTT

size: .
D: .
J: TRBJ2-7
V: TRBV7-2
CDR3: CASSLWPANSYTPYEQYF
DNA: TGTGCCAGCAGCTTATGGCCCGCCAATAGCTACACCCCCTACGAGCAGTACTTC

size: few
D: TRBD2
J: TRBJ2-1
V: TRBV7-9
CDR3: CATPTSSYNEQFF
DNA: TGTGCCACCCCGACTAGCAGCTACAATGAGCAGTTCTTC

size: few
D: .
J: TRBJ1-3
V: TRBV7-8
CDR3: CASSLTGLGNTIYF
DNA: TGTGCCAGCAGCTTAACAGGGCTAGGAAACACCATATATTTT

size: .
D: TRBD1
J: TRBJ1-4
V: TRBV11-2
CDR3: CASSLVRGQGMDEKLFF
DNA: TGTGCCAGCAGCTTAGTTCGGGGACAGGGTATGGATGAAAAACTGTTTTTT

size: .
D: .
J: TRBJ2-1
V: TRBV5-1
CDR3: CASSAVGHPTSSYNEQFF
DNA: TGCGCCAGCAGCGCGGTTGGGCACCCCACGAGCTCCTACAATGAGCAGTTCTTC

size: .
D: .
J: TRBJ1-1
V: TRBV5-1
CDR3: CASSPSGTVAFF
DNA: TGCGCCAGCAGCCCTTCCGGGACTGTAGCTTTCTTT

size: few
D: TRBD2
J: TRBJ2-7
V: TRBV10-1
CDR3: CASSDTGTSGRYEQYF
DNA: TGCGCCAGCAGTGACACCGGGACTAGCGGGAGGTACGAGCAGTACTTC

size: .
D: .
J: TRBJ2-7
V: TRBV21-1
CDR3: CASSWGGCYEQYF
DNA: TGTGCCAGCAGTTGGGGGGGCTGCTACGAGCAGTACTTC

size: .
D: .
J: TRBJ2-7
V: TRBV7-2
CDR3: CASSLGRVRDSYEQYF
DNA: TGTGCCAGCAGCTTAGGTCGAGTTAGAGACTCCTACGAGCAGTACTTC